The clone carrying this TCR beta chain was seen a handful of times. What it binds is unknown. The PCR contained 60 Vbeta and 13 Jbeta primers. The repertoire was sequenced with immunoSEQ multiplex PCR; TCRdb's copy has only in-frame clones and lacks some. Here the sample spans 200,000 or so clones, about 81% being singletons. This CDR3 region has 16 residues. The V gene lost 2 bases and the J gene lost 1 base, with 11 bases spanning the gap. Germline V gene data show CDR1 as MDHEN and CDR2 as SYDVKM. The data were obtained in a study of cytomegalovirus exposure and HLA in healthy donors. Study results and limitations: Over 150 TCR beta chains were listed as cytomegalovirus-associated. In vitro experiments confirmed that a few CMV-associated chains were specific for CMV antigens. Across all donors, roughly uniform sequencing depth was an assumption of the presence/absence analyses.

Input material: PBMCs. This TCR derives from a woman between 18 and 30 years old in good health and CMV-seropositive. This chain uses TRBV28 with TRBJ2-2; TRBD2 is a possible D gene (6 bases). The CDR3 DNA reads TGTGCCAGCAGTTTAGAGGGACTCCGGAACACCGGGGAGCTGTTTTTT. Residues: CASSLEGLRNTGELFF.